The clone carrying this TCR beta chain was seen more than once but under ten times. The antigen is not known. Described treatment: roughly ten-day PBMC culture with coronavirus spike peptide pools or control peptides (ViraFEST assay). The sample is drawn from a study of vaccination and CD4 T cells after COVID-19. CDR1 is MNHEY and CDR2 is SVGEGT in the germline V gene. CDR3 size: 16 residues. V shed 0 bases and J 2 bases; nucleotides not matched to a gene: 7. Sequencing of DNA taken from cultured CD4+ T cells relied on the Oncomine TCR Beta short-read assay. TCRdb fed the PCR reads into MiXCR, producing one record per CDR3 protein. In the table there are over 9,000 distinct CDR3 sequences, about 25% of which are singletons.

Here the sequenced sample was CD4+ T cells from blood, cultured in vitro, taken after SARS-CoV-2 vaccination. The receptor was isolated from a human donor who had recovered from COVID-19. The genes are TRBV6-2 or TRBV6-3 and TRBJ2-7, with 7 bases that match TRBD2. This CDR3 reads CASSYSRRGGAYEQYF. The DNA of the CDR3 is TGTGCCAGCAGTTACTCGAGGCGGGGAGGGGCCTACGAGCAGTACTTC.